These T cell receptor beta chains were read from a single sample in a study of shared clonotypes between healthy human individuals. Profiled with immunoSEQ multiplex PCR; TCRdb holds only in-frame clones, not every one. The data hold about 2.3 million clones, with just under 95% observed a single time. Sequencing input: naive CD4+ T cells from PBMCs. The receptors were sampled from a man younger than 35 in good health. Some clones in this sample may be carry-over from other donors' samples. Both conserved end residues are part of each CDR3. The order of the fields is V gene, D gene, J gene, clone size, CDR3 protein, CDR3 DNA. A D gene is named only where the DNA matches it firmly. Rows give clone size only sometimes, using once, few, many, or a class for an expanded clone.

V gene: TRBV28; D gene: -; J gene: TRBJ1-2; clone size: few; CDR3 protein: CASSLGEGYTF; CDR3 DNA: TGTGCCAGCAGTTTGGGTGAAGGCTACACCTTC
V gene: TRBV14; D gene: TRBD1; J gene: TRBJ2-2; clone size: -; CDR3 protein: CASSSRGGQGTGELFF; CDR3 DNA: TGTGCCAGCAGCTCCCGAGGGGGACAGGGGACCGGGGAGCTGTTTTTT
V gene: TRBV7-9; D gene: TRBD2; J gene: TRBJ2-7; clone size: -; CDR3 protein: CASSPLGGDEQYF; CDR3 DNA: TGTGCCAGCAGCCCCCTTGGGGGGGACGAGCAGTACTTC
V gene: TRBV4-1; D gene: -; J gene: TRBJ1-2; clone size: once; CDR3 protein: CASSQAASYLTQDSGYTF; CDR3 DNA: TGCGCCAGCAGCCAAGCGGCGTCCTATTTAACCCAAGACAGTGGCTACACCTTC
V gene: TRBV6-4; D gene: -; J gene: TRBJ2-1; clone size: -; CDR3 protein: CASSPHFGLQFGEQFF; CDR3 DNA: TGTGCCAGCAGCCCCCACTTCGGGTTGCAGTTTGGTGAGCAGTTCTTC
V gene: TRBV25-1; D gene: -; J gene: TRBJ1-5; clone size: once; CDR3 protein: CASSEFNQPQHF; CDR3 DNA: TGTGCCAGCAGTGAATTCAATCAGCCCCAGCATTTT
V gene: TRBV6-1; D gene: -; J gene: TRBJ1-3; clone size: -; CDR3 protein: CASSEVAGIGNTIYF; CDR3 DNA: TGTGCCAGCAGTGAAGTCGCAGGGATAGGAAACACCATATATTTT
V gene: TRBV6-1; D gene: -; J gene: TRBJ2-5; clone size: -; CDR3 protein: CASSGRTGAETQYF; CDR3 DNA: TGTGCCAGCAGTGGTAGAACGGGAGCGGAGACCCAGTACTTC
V gene: TRBV28; D gene: -; J gene: TRBJ1-5; clone size: -; CDR3 protein: CASTYSNQPQHF; CDR3 DNA: TGTGCCAGCACGTATAGCAATCAGCCCCAGCATTTT
V gene: TRBV5-1; D gene: -; J gene: TRBJ2-7; clone size: -; CDR3 protein: CASSFGGSGEQYF; CDR3 DNA: TGCGCCAGCAGCTTCGGAGGGTCCGGCGAGCAGTACTTC
V gene: TRBV5-8; D gene: -; J gene: TRBJ2-4; clone size: -; CDR3 protein: CASSNLSLRDTKNIQYF; CDR3 DNA: TGTGCCAGCAGCAACCTCAGTCTAAGGGATACCAAAAACATTCAGTACTTC
V gene: TRBV28; D gene: -; J gene: TRBJ1-5; clone size: -; CDR3 protein: CASTNPSTANQPQHF; CDR3 DNA: TGTGCCAGCACTAACCCGTCGACAGCAAATCAGCCCCAGCATTTT
V gene: TRBV29-1; D gene: TRBD1; J gene: TRBJ2-1; clone size: -; CDR3 protein: CSVRVLDRKGSYNEQFF; CDR3 DNA: TGCAGCGTCCGCGTTTTGGACAGGAAAGGATCCTACAATGAGCAGTTCTTC
V gene: TRBV5-1; D gene: TRBD1; J gene: TRBJ1-1; clone size: -; CDR3 protein: CASSLARLGQDEAFF; CDR3 DNA: TGCGCCAGCAGCTTGGCTCGTCTAGGACAGGACGAAGCTTTCTTT
V gene: TRBV15; D gene: -; J gene: TRBJ1-3; clone size: -; CDR3 protein: CATSRGGDSGNTIYF; CDR3 DNA: TGTGCCACCAGCAGAGGAGGGGACTCTGGAAACACCATATATTTT
V gene: TRBV7-9; D gene: -; J gene: TRBJ1-1; clone size: -; CDR3 protein: CASSLGAGEKVTEAFF; CDR3 DNA: TGTGCCAGCAGCTTAGGTGCCGGGGAAAAAGTCACTGAAGCTTTCTTT
V gene: TRBV5-6; D gene: -; J gene: TRBJ2-3; clone size: -; CDR3 protein: CASSLLRTDTQYF; CDR3 DNA: TGTGCCAGCAGCTTGCTCCGCACAGATACGCAGTATTTT
V gene: TRBV7-2; D gene: -; J gene: TRBJ2-5; clone size: -; CDR3 protein: CASSGRTEETQYF; CDR3 DNA: TGTGCCAGCAGCGGCCGCACTGAAGAGACCCAGTACTTC
V gene: TRBV2; D gene: -; J gene: TRBJ2-7; clone size: -; CDR3 protein: CASSGRWAGSYEQYF; CDR3 DNA: TGTGCCAGCAGTGGAAGGTGGGCGGGGTCCTACGAGCAGTACTTC
V gene: TRBV5-6; D gene: -; J gene: TRBJ2-7; clone size: -; CDR3 protein: CASSLGPGTYEQYF; CDR3 DNA: TGTGCCAGCAGCTTGGGTCCGGGAACCTACGAGCAGTACTTC
V gene: TRBV10-3; D gene: -; J gene: TRBJ2-6; clone size: once; CDR3 protein: CAIGPRAGANVLTF; CDR3 DNA: TGTGCCATCGGACCGAGGGCTGGGGCCAACGTCCTGACTTTC
V gene: TRBV21-1; D gene: -; J gene: TRBJ1-4; clone size: -; CDR3 protein: CASRGPHRPNEKLFF; CDR3 DNA: TGTGCCAGCAGGGGGCCCCACCGGCCTAATGAAAAACTGTTTTTT
V gene: TRBV4-2; D gene: TRBD2; J gene: TRBJ2-2; clone size: -; CDR3 protein: CASSQGTSGTTGELFF; CDR3 DNA: TGTGCCAGCAGCCAAGGGACTAGCGGGACCACCGGGGAGCTGTTTTTT
V gene: TRBV28; D gene: -; J gene: TRBJ2-1; clone size: -; CDR3 protein: CASSPQALDEQFF; CDR3 DNA: TGTGCCAGCAGTCCTCAGGCCCTCGATGAGCAGTTCTTC
V gene: TRBV30; D gene: TRBD1; J gene: TRBJ1-2; clone size: few; CDR3 protein: CAWTTRGQGINGYTF; CDR3 DNA: TGTGCCTGGACCACTCGGGGACAGGGGATCAATGGCTACACCTTC
V gene: TRBV5-1; D gene: TRBD1; J gene: TRBJ1-1; clone size: -; CDR3 protein: CASQIQGADEAFF; CDR3 DNA: TGCGCCAGCCAGATTCAGGGGGCAGATGAAGCTTTCTTT
V gene: TRBV5-4; D gene: -; J gene: TRBJ2-7; clone size: -; CDR3 protein: CASSLARGDEQYF; CDR3 DNA: TGTGCCAGCAGCTTGGCCAGAGGGGACGAGCAGTACTTC